This T cell receptor (beta chain) was captured in a study of cytomegalovirus exposure and HLA in healthy donors. Study as a whole: A later analysis reported the same platform for the roughly 110 validation repertoires and the 500 to 750 first-cohort repertoires. General study findings and limits: As confirmed in vitro, a few CMV-associated chains were specific for CMV antigens. Investigators reported approximately 150 TCR beta chains as tied to cytomegalovirus. One later analysis, an examination of the 100 to 150 validation repertoires, found that first-cohort TCR clusters tended to co-occur in them.

Comment on this clone: The antigen is unknown.

CDR3 length: 14 amino acids. Per germline, CDR1 MRHNA and CDR2 SNTAGT. The V and J ends lost 2 bases and 5 bases respectively, with 13 bases between them. Using immunoSEQ multiplex PCR, the repertoire was profiled, and TCRdb retains in-frame clones only, with some absent. The data show about 160,000 clones, with roughly 80% seen just once and roughly 10% held by the top ten. The sequenced material came from PBMCs. The origin of this receptor is a man under 40 in good health and CMV-seropositive. The rearrangement uses TRBV6-4 and TRBJ2-7; D ambiguous. This CDR3 reads CASSDPPAPDEQYF. The CDR3 DNA is TGTGCCAGCAGTGACCCCCCCGCGCCGGACGAGCAGTACTTC.